The rows below give T cell receptor beta chains drawn from one sample of a study of blood T cell repertoires in COVID-19. Assay used: immunoSEQ multiplex PCR; TCRdb lists only in-frame clones, some missing. The sample lists roughly 78,000 clones, less than 90% seen once, with 15% to 20% in the top ten. The specimen was peripheral blood. These receptor sequences come from a woman older than 75 with acute or convalescent COVID-19. Both conserved end residues are part of each CDR3. A D gene is named only where the DNA matches it firmly. Some rows have no size entry. The others give once, few or many, or a class for an expanded clone.

j_gene: TRBJ1-3
v_gene: TRBV5-3
d_gene: NA
abundance: NA
CDR3nt: TGTGCCAGAAGCTCCACAGGGTGTGCAGGAAACACCATATATTTT
CDR3aa: CARSSTGCAGNTIYF

j_gene: TRBJ2-7
v_gene: TRBV30
d_gene: NA
abundance: once
CDR3nt: TGTGCCTGGAAAAACAGGGCAAACTCCTACGAGCAGTACTTC
CDR3aa: CAWKNRANSYEQYF

j_gene: TRBJ1-6
v_gene: TRBV5-6
d_gene: NA
abundance: NA
CDR3nt: TGTGCCAGCAGGGGGCCAAATAATTCACCCCTCCACTTT
CDR3aa: CASRGPNNSPLHF

j_gene: TRBJ1-2
v_gene: TRBV9
d_gene: NA
abundance: NA
CDR3nt: TGTGCCAGCAGCGTGGGGTCTGCTGGAGGATCCGGCTACACCTTC
CDR3aa: CASSVGSAGGSGYTF

j_gene: TRBJ2-7
v_gene: TRBV6-1
d_gene: TRBD2
abundance: once
CDR3nt: TGTGCCAGCAGCATGACTAGCGGTCCCTACGAGCAGTACTTC
CDR3aa: CASSMTSGPYEQYF

j_gene: TRBJ2-3
v_gene: TRBV5-1
d_gene: NA
abundance: NA
CDR3nt: TGCGCCAGCAGCTTGGCCCTCAGTGACGGGACGCAGTATTTT
CDR3aa: CASSLALSDGTQYF

j_gene: TRBJ2-3
v_gene: TRBV20-1
d_gene: NA
abundance: NA
CDR3nt: TGCAGTGCAAGTGGAGCGGGTTCCACAGATACGCAGTATTTT
CDR3aa: CSASGAGSTDTQYF

j_gene: TRBJ2-1
v_gene: TRBV5-1
d_gene: TRBD1
abundance: NA
CDR3nt: TGCGCCAGCAGCTTGCGAGGACAGGTCCGAAGCTCCTACAATGAGCAGTTCTTC
CDR3aa: CASSLRGQVRSSYNEQFF

j_gene: TRBJ1-1
v_gene: TRBV5-1
d_gene: NA
abundance: few
CDR3nt: TGCGCCAGCAGCCAGGGGTGGAACACTGAAGCTTTCTTT
CDR3aa: CASSQGWNTEAFF

j_gene: TRBJ1-6
v_gene: TRBV5-1
d_gene: TRBD1
abundance: NA
CDR3nt: TGCGCCAGCAGCCTAGGGGGCAACGGGAATTCACCCCTCCACTTT
CDR3aa: CASSLGGNGNSPLHF

j_gene: TRBJ1-1
v_gene: TRBV7-9
d_gene: TRBD1
abundance: once
CDR3nt: TGTGCCAGCAGCGCGGGACAGTTTACCCCTAACACTGAAGCTTTCTTT
CDR3aa: CASSAGQFTPNTEAFF

j_gene: TRBJ2-7
v_gene: TRBV6-5
d_gene: TRBD1
abundance: once
CDR3nt: TGTGCCAGCAGTTACTCTCCAGGGGGATCCTACGAGCAGTACTTC
CDR3aa: CASSYSPGGSYEQYF

j_gene: TRBJ2-5
v_gene: TRBV7-8
d_gene: TRBD1
abundance: NA
CDR3nt: TGTGCCAGCAGCTTAGGAGGGGGCAATACGCAAGAGACCCAGTACTTC
CDR3aa: CASSLGGGNTQETQYF

j_gene: TRBJ1-2
v_gene: TRBV5-6
d_gene: TRBD1
abundance: NA
CDR3nt: TGTGCCAGCAGCTTACAGGGGAACTATGGCTACACCTTC
CDR3aa: CASSLQGNYGYTF

j_gene: TRBJ2-1
v_gene: TRBV18
d_gene: TRBD2
abundance: NA
CDR3nt: TGTGCCAGCTCACCACGCCTCTTAGCGGGGGATTACAATGAGCAGTTCTTC
CDR3aa: CASSPRLLAGDYNEQFF

j_gene: TRBJ1-5
v_gene: TRBV6-5
d_gene: NA
abundance: NA
CDR3nt: TGTGCCAGCAGCCAGGCCTACAATCAGCCCCAGCATTTT
CDR3aa: CASSQAYNQPQHF

j_gene: TRBJ1-2
v_gene: TRBV18
d_gene: NA
abundance: NA
CDR3nt: TGTGCCAGCTCACCTGGGCAGAACTATGGCTACACCTTC
CDR3aa: CASSPGQNYGYTF

j_gene: TRBJ1-2
v_gene: TRBV11-2
d_gene: TRBD1
abundance: NA
CDR3nt: TGTGCCAGCAGCTCCCCCGTAGGGACAGGGGGCCATGGCTACACCTTC
CDR3aa: CASSSPVGTGGHGYTF

j_gene: TRBJ1-2
v_gene: TRBV5-1
d_gene: TRBD1
abundance: few
CDR3nt: TGCGCCAGCAGAGCCGGGACAGGGGATCATGGCTACACCTTC
CDR3aa: CASRAGTGDHGYTF

j_gene: TRBJ2-1
v_gene: TRBV7-9
d_gene: NA
abundance: NA
CDR3nt: TGTGCCAGCAGCTTAATGCAGCCAATTGGGGCCAGGGAGCAGTTCTTC
CDR3aa: CASSLMQPIGAREQFF

j_gene: TRBJ2-7
v_gene: TRBV11-2
d_gene: NA
abundance: NA
CDR3nt: TGTGCCAGCAGCTTAGACAGGGCCTACGAGCAGTACTTC
CDR3aa: CASSLDRAYEQYF

j_gene: TRBJ1-3
v_gene: TRBV18
d_gene: TRBD1
abundance: NA
CDR3nt: TGTGCCAGCTCACCATTAAATTACCAGGGACAGATGAGCTCTGGAAACACCATATATTTT
CDR3aa: CASSPLNYQGQMSSGNTIYF

j_gene: TRBJ1-1
v_gene: TRBV19
d_gene: NA
abundance: NA
CDR3nt: TGTGCCAGTAGTATAGGTCGTTGGCAGGCGAACACTGAAGCTTTCTTT
CDR3aa: CASSIGRWQANTEAFF

j_gene: TRBJ1-5
v_gene: TRBV18
d_gene: TRBD1
abundance: NA
CDR3nt: TGTGCCAGCTCACCCCTCGGACAGGGGGTAGGCGCACGGCAGCCCCAGCATTTT
CDR3aa: CASSPLGQGVGARQPQHF

j_gene: TRBJ2-3
v_gene: TRBV6-5
d_gene: NA
abundance: NA
CDR3nt: TGTGCCAGCAGTTCCAGCGCAGATACGCAGTATTTT
CDR3aa: CASSSSADTQYF

j_gene: TRBJ2-7
v_gene: TRBV7-6
d_gene: NA
abundance: few
CDR3nt: TGTGCCAGCAGCTTAGCCCCAGGACAGACCTACGAGCAGTACTTC
CDR3aa: CASSLAPGQTYEQYF

j_gene: TRBJ1-2
v_gene: TRBV4-2
d_gene: TRBD1
abundance: NA
CDR3nt: TGTGCCAGCAGCCAAGAACAGGGGGTTGACTATGGCTACACCTTC
CDR3aa: CASSQEQGVDYGYTF

j_gene: TRBJ2-5
v_gene: TRBV3-1/TRBV3-2
d_gene: TRBD1
abundance: NA
CDR3nt: TGTGCCAGCAGCCAGGCCGGGACAGGGGCAGAGACCCAGTACTTC
CDR3aa: CASSQAGTGAETQYF

j_gene: TRBJ1-5
v_gene: TRBV29-1
d_gene: TRBD1
abundance: NA
CDR3nt: TGCAGCGTCAGGGACAGGGAAACTCAGCCCCAGCATTTT
CDR3aa: CSVRDRETQPQHF

j_gene: TRBJ1-4
v_gene: TRBV5-1
d_gene: TRBD1
abundance: NA
CDR3nt: TGCGCCAGCGGACAGGGAGGAGAAGGTGAAAAACTGTTTTTT
CDR3aa: CASGQGGEGEKLFF

j_gene: TRBJ1-2
v_gene: TRBV5-6
d_gene: NA
abundance: NA
CDR3nt: TGTGCCAGCAGCTTGAAGGTTGGCGGGCACTATGGCTACACCTTC
CDR3aa: CASSLKVGGHYGYTF

j_gene: TRBJ2-5
v_gene: TRBV30
d_gene: NA
abundance: NA
CDR3nt: TGTGCCTGGAACAGGGTTTACCAAGAGACCCAGTACTTC
CDR3aa: CAWNRVYQETQYF

j_gene: TRBJ2-3
v_gene: TRBV13
d_gene: TRBD2
abundance: NA
CDR3nt: TGTGCCAGCAGCCTATGGAGGACTAGCGGGGGGATTAATTTAGTGGCAGATACGCAGTATTTT
CDR3aa: CASSLWRTSGGINLVADTQYF

j_gene: TRBJ2-1
v_gene: TRBV3-1/TRBV3-2
d_gene: NA
abundance: NA
CDR3nt: TGTGCCAGCAGCCAAGACGACCGGGGGAACAATGAGCAGTTCTTC
CDR3aa: CASSQDDRGNNEQFF

j_gene: TRBJ2-7
v_gene: TRBV7-2
d_gene: NA
abundance: few
CDR3nt: TGTGCCAGCAGCTCCCAAGCAGGGGGGCCCCGTCCGGAGCAGTACTTC
CDR3aa: CASSSQAGGPRPEQYF

j_gene: TRBJ1-2
v_gene: TRBV19
d_gene: NA
abundance: NA
CDR3nt: TGTGCCAGTAGTAGACAGTTTAACTATGGCTACACCTTC
CDR3aa: CASSRQFNYGYTF

j_gene: TRBJ1-1
v_gene: TRBV6-2/TRBV6-3
d_gene: NA
abundance: NA
CDR3nt: TGTGCCAGCAGTTACTCTTCCCGGAACACTGAAGCTTTCTTT
CDR3aa: CASSYSSRNTEAFF

j_gene: TRBJ2-7
v_gene: TRBV15
d_gene: TRBD1
abundance: once
CDR3nt: TGTGCCACCAGCAGAGATTGGACAGGGGAAGAGCAGTACTTC
CDR3aa: CATSRDWTGEEQYF

j_gene: TRBJ2-3
v_gene: TRBV11-3
d_gene: NA
abundance: NA
CDR3nt: TGTGCCAGCAGCCTACCCCGAGCGGTAGGACCAACAGATACGCAGTATTTT
CDR3aa: CASSLPRAVGPTDTQYF

j_gene: TRBJ1-1
v_gene: TRBV7-8
d_gene: NA
abundance: NA
CDR3nt: TGTGCCAGCAGCTTAGTAGGAGGGTTTGGGACTGAAGCTTTCTTT
CDR3aa: CASSLVGGFGTEAFF

j_gene: TRBJ1-1
v_gene: TRBV29-1
d_gene: TRBD1
abundance: few
CDR3nt: TGCAGCGTTGATATTACAGGGGTTAACACTGAAGCTTTCTTT
CDR3aa: CSVDITGVNTEAFF

j_gene: TRBJ1-5
v_gene: TRBV27
d_gene: NA
abundance: few
CDR3nt: TGTGCCAGCAGTGGAGTGAGTGGCAATCAGCCCCAGCATTTT
CDR3aa: CASSGVSGNQPQHF

j_gene: TRBJ2-1
v_gene: TRBV2
d_gene: NA
abundance: NA
CDR3nt: TGTGCCAGCAGTGGTGAGTCCTACAATGAGCAGTTCTTC
CDR3aa: CASSGESYNEQFF

j_gene: TRBJ2-5
v_gene: TRBV11-3
d_gene: NA
abundance: NA
CDR3nt: TGTGCCAGCAGCCGGACAAACCAAGAGACCCAGTACTTC
CDR3aa: CASSRTNQETQYF

j_gene: TRBJ2-3
v_gene: TRBV11-2
d_gene: NA
abundance: NA
CDR3nt: TGTGCCAGCAGCTTAGGGCCTTCTAGCACAGATACGCAGTATTTT
CDR3aa: CASSLGPSSTDTQYF

j_gene: TRBJ1-6
v_gene: TRBV28
d_gene: NA
abundance: NA
CDR3nt: TGTGCCAGCAGTTTCCGCAGGGGAATGGGGGATTCACCCCTCCACTTT
CDR3aa: CASSFRRGMGDSPLHF

j_gene: TRBJ2-7
v_gene: TRBV5-1
d_gene: TRBD1
abundance: NA
CDR3nt: TGCGCCAGCAGACCAGACAGGGGGCGGGAGCAGTACTTC
CDR3aa: CASRPDRGREQYF

j_gene: TRBJ1-2
v_gene: TRBV7-9
d_gene: TRBD1
abundance: NA
CDR3nt: TGTGCCAGCAGCTTAGCGGGACAGGGGGCCAATGGCTACACCTTC
CDR3aa: CASSLAGQGANGYTF

j_gene: TRBJ2-2
v_gene: TRBV7-3
d_gene: TRBD1
abundance: NA
CDR3nt: TGTGCCAGCAGCTTAGAGGGACAGTACACCGGGGAGCTGTTTTTT
CDR3aa: CASSLEGQYTGELFF

j_gene: TRBJ1-5
v_gene: TRBV3-1/TRBV3-2
d_gene: TRBD1
abundance: NA
CDR3nt: TGTGCCAGCAGCCGGACAGGGCATGGCAATCAGCCCCAGCATTTT
CDR3aa: CASSRTGHGNQPQHF

j_gene: TRBJ2-7
v_gene: TRBV11-2
d_gene: TRBD2
abundance: NA
CDR3nt: TGTGCCAGCAGCTTAGGACTAGCGGGAGACGAGCAGTACTTC
CDR3aa: CASSLGLAGDEQYF

j_gene: TRBJ2-7
v_gene: TRBV5-1
d_gene: TRBD1
abundance: NA
CDR3nt: TGCGCCAGCAGCGAGCGACAGGGCAACTACGAGCAGTACTTC
CDR3aa: CASSERQGNYEQYF

j_gene: TRBJ1-2
v_gene: TRBV6-6
d_gene: TRBD1
abundance: once
CDR3nt: TGTGCCAGCAGTCGACAGGGGGCCGGTGGCTACACCTTC
CDR3aa: CASSRQGAGGYTF

j_gene: TRBJ1-2
v_gene: TRBV7-2
d_gene: NA
abundance: NA
CDR3nt: TGTGCCAGCAGCTTAGTTTCGGGGTGGAGTGGCTACACCTTC
CDR3aa: CASSLVSGWSGYTF

j_gene: TRBJ2-1
v_gene: TRBV11-3
d_gene: TRBD2
abundance: NA
CDR3nt: TGTGCCAGCAGCTTAGGTACCGGGACTAGCGGGAGGAATGAGCAGTTCTTC
CDR3aa: CASSLGTGTSGRNEQFF

j_gene: TRBJ2-1
v_gene: TRBV24-1
d_gene: TRBD2
abundance: NA
CDR3nt: TGTGCCACCAGTGATTTGACAGCGGGAGGCTACAATGAGCAGTTCTTC
CDR3aa: CATSDLTAGGYNEQFF

j_gene: TRBJ2-1
v_gene: TRBV6-6
d_gene: TRBD2
abundance: NA
CDR3nt: TGTGCCAGCAGTTACTCGGGGACTAGCGGTGACAATGAGCAGTTCTTC
CDR3aa: CASSYSGTSGDNEQFF

j_gene: TRBJ1-5
v_gene: TRBV2
d_gene: TRBD1
abundance: few
CDR3nt: TGTGCCAGCAGCCGCAGACAGGGGGCGAGCAATCAGCCCCAGCATTTT
CDR3aa: CASSRRQGASNQPQHF

j_gene: TRBJ1-1
v_gene: TRBV7-9
d_gene: NA
abundance: few
CDR3nt: TGTGCCAGCAGCTCAGTGACAGCATGGGTAGCTTTCTTT
CDR3aa: CASSSVTAWVAFF